A single sample gave rise to the 10 T cell receptor beta chains below, sequenced in a study of CD8 T cells in ankylosing spondylitis. TCRdb re-derived calls from the 5' RACE reads in MiXCR, one entry per CDR3 protein. The table lists about 33,000 distinct CDR3 sequences, over 10% of them singletons. The specimen sequenced was synovial fluid, either unsorted or a sorted T cell fraction (not recorded which). The receptor source for this set is a male donor with ankylosing spondylitis.

This clonotype has a count of ten or more. The chain joins TRBV7-9 to TRBJ1-1; D uncertain. The CDR3 is 11 residues long. V was shortened by 7 bases and J by 2 bases, with 5 bases between the two germline ends. Germline loops: CDR1 SEHNR, CDR2 FQNEAQ (reference sequence). The CDR3 sequence is CASTINTEAFF. The CDR3 bases are TGTGCCAGCACGATAAACACTGAAGCTTTCTTT.

This chain connects TRBV5-6 to TRBJ2-5; no definite D call. Between the trimmed V and J ends, which lost 1 base and 5 bases, there was a span of 9 bases. The CDR3 runs 13 residues. CDR1 SGHDT and CDR2 YYEEEE come from the germline V gene. DNA of the CDR3: TGTGCCAGCAGCTTGAGACTGTGGGAGACCCAGTACTTC. This gives the protein CASSLRLWETQYF. The full variable domain, in which reference TRBV5-6 and TRBJ2-5 provide the parts outside the CDR3, is DAGVTQSPTHLIKTRGQQVTLRCSPKSGHDTVSWYQQALGQGPQFIFQYYEEEERQRGNFPDRFSGHQFPNYSSELNVNALLLGDSALYLCASSLRLWETQYFGPGTRLLVL.

CDR3 bases: TGTGCCAGCAGCTTAGGTCCCCACTATGGCTACACCTTC. Encoded protein: CASSLGPHYGYTF. The chain uses TRBV7-8 and TRBJ1-2; D call uncertain. The germline gives CDR1 SGHVS, CDR2 FQNEAQ. V lost 1 base, J lost 3 bases, and 6 bases lay in between. The CDR3 has 13 residues. Drawing the rest from reference TRBV7-8 and TRBJ1-2, the complete variable domain is GAGVSQSPRYKVAKRGQDVALRCDPISGHVSLFWYQQALGQGPEFLTYFQNEAQLDKSGLPSDRFFAERPEGSVSTLKIQRTQQEDSAVYLCASSLGPHYGYTFGSGTRLTVV.

At least ten counts were recorded for this clonotype. The chain has TRBV5-1 and TRBJ2-7; D is unclear. Looked up from germline, CDR1 is SGHRS and CDR2 is YFSETQ. Trimming removed 4 bases from V and 0 bases from J, with 17 bases in between. This CDR3 contains 16 residues. CDR3 in DNA: TGCGCCAGCAGCCATTCGGCAATCTCGAGCTCCTACGAGCAGTACTTC. Protein product: CASSHSAISSSYEQYF.

This clonotype was counted at least ten times. V is TRBV6-5 and J is TRBJ1-5, with 9 bases lining up with TRBD1. J lost 3 bases, V lost 2 bases, and 5 bases had no gene match. CDR1 is MNHEY and CDR2 is SVGAGI in the germline V gene. The CDR3 extends over 16 amino acids. CDR3 protein: CASSYGLQGANQPQHF. CDR3 coding DNA: TGTGCCAGCAGTTACGGATTACAGGGGGCCAATCAGCCCCAGCATTTT.

This clonotype appeared a few times. The chain links TRBV27 to TRBJ1-6; no clear D gene. The CDR3 covers 15 residues. V lost 4 bases and J 3 bases, leaving 10 bases between the germline ends. Germline CDR1 and CDR2: MNHEY and SMNVEV (reference sequence). The chain's CDR3 is CASSSRPDYNSPLHF. In DNA, the CDR3 is TGTGCCAGCAGTTCCAGACCCGACTATAATTCACCCCTCCACTTT.

This clonotype was counted at least ten times. The CDR3 DNA reads as TGTGCCAGCAGCTTACGAGTATCTGGGGCCAACGTCCTGACTTTC. Translating it yields CASSLRVSGANVLTF. V usage is TRBV7-9 and J usage is TRBJ2-6; D call uncertain. CDR3 length: 15 residues. The germline V gene has CDR1 SEHNR and CDR2 FQNEAQ (reference sequence). Trimming pared 2 bases from V and 1 base from J, leaving 6 bases between.

This sequence joins TRBV2 and TRBJ1-6; D is perhaps TRBD1 (5 bases). The CDR3 spans 12 residues. V gave up 6 bases and J gave up 10 bases, with 10 bases separating them. CDR1 and CDR2 (germline): SNHLY, FYNNEI. The CDR3 sequence: CASRGTGSPLHF. The CDR3 region has the DNA TGTGCCAGCAGGGGGACCGGGTCACCCCTCCACTTT.

CDR3: CASSSLQGNNQPQHF. The CDR3 DNA reads TGTGCCAGCAGCTCCCTTCAGGGAAACAATCAGCCCCAGCATTTT. The chain joins TRBV5-6 to TRBJ1-5; maybe TRBD1 (5 bases). The germline gives CDR1 SGHDT, CDR2 YYEEEE. V was trimmed by 3 bases and J by 3 bases, leaving 13 bases between them. This CDR3 contains 15 residues.

This clonotype was recorded at least ten times. This chain uses TRBV6-1 with TRBJ2-3; 9 bases map to TRBD2. V trimming: 0 bases; J trimming: 4 bases; junction bases outside the gene matches: 2. The CDR3 covers 15 residues. The germline V gene encodes CDR1 MNHNS and CDR2 SASEGT. For the CDR3, the DNA is TGTGCCAGCAGTGAAGCTAGCGGGAGCCCAGATACGCAGTATTTT. Translating it yields CASSEASGSPDTQYF.